Listed below are T cell receptor beta chains from one sample, sequenced in a study of Ad26.COV2.S vaccination and SARS-CoV-2 variants. Profiling relied on immunoSEQ multiplex PCR, and the TCRdb table lists in-frame clones only, not all of them. Here the sample spans hundreds of thousands of clones, roughly nine tenths being singletons. Specimen: peripheral blood, collected in a trial of Ad26.COV2.S vaccine versus placebo. Source of these receptors: a person aged 18-60 years who received the Ad26.COV2.S COVID-19 vaccine or a placebo. Each CDR3 is given with its conserved first and last residue. D genes are given only for firm matches. The size entry is marked missing in some rows and otherwise reads once, few, many or a size class.

V gene: TRBV10-3; D gene: .; clone size: .; J gene: TRBJ2-1; CDR3 DNA: TGTGCCATCAGTGAGCAGGGATTCAATGAGCAGTTCTTC; CDR3 protein: CAISEQGFNEQFF
V gene: TRBV15; D gene: .; clone size: .; J gene: TRBJ1-6; CDR3 DNA: TGTGCCACCAGCAGAGGAGGGCATTCACCCCTCCACTTT; CDR3 protein: CATSRGGHSPLHF
V gene: TRBV24-1; D gene: .; clone size: .; J gene: TRBJ2-5; CDR3 DNA: TGTGCCACCCCCTGGACCGCACAAACCCAGTACTTC; CDR3 protein: CATPWTAQTQYF
V gene: TRBV10-3; D gene: TRBD1; clone size: .; J gene: TRBJ2-7; CDR3 DNA: TGTGCCATCAGTGAGTCGAGGGACAGCGAGCAGTACTTC; CDR3 protein: CAISESRDSEQYF
V gene: TRBV10-3; D gene: TRBD2; clone size: .; J gene: TRBJ2-1; CDR3 DNA: TGTGCCATCAGTGAGTCAAGCGGGAGGGCTTCCTACAATGAGCAGTTCTTC; CDR3 protein: CAISESSGRASYNEQFF
V gene: TRBV2; D gene: TRBD2; clone size: once; J gene: TRBJ2-3; CDR3 DNA: TGTGCCAGCTCTTTAGCGGGGGGTGGAGATACGCAGTATTTT; CDR3 protein: CASSLAGGGDTQYF
V gene: TRBV19; D gene: TRBD2; clone size: .; J gene: TRBJ2-7; CDR3 DNA: TGTGCCAGTAGTAAGACTAGCGGAAAGAATTACGAGCAGTACTTC; CDR3 protein: CASSKTSGKNYEQYF
V gene: TRBV6-5; D gene: .; clone size: .; J gene: TRBJ2-7; CDR3 DNA: TGTGCCAGCAGTTACTCTCGAGCAGGCATAACCTACGAGCAGTACTTC; CDR3 protein: CASSYSRAGITYEQYF
V gene: TRBV10-2; D gene: TRBD2; clone size: .; J gene: TRBJ2-5; CDR3 DNA: TGCGCCAGCGGAGGGACTAGCCGAGAGACCCAGTACTTC; CDR3 protein: CASGGTSRETQYF
V gene: TRBV3-1/TRBV3-2; D gene: TRBD1; clone size: .; J gene: TRBJ1-2; CDR3 DNA: TGTGCCAGCAGCTCGACAGGGGTTGGTAACTATGGCTACACCTTC; CDR3 protein: CASSSTGVGNYGYTF
V gene: TRBV7-3; D gene: .; clone size: .; J gene: TRBJ2-1; CDR3 DNA: TGTGCCAGCAGCTTAGGGTCCAACAATGAGCAGTTCTTC; CDR3 protein: CASSLGSNNEQFF
V gene: TRBV10-3; D gene: .; clone size: .; J gene: TRBJ1-1; CDR3 DNA: TGTGCCATCAGTGTCCAGGGGAACACTGAAGCTTTCTTT; CDR3 protein: CAISVQGNTEAFF
V gene: TRBV5-1; D gene: TRBD2; clone size: .; J gene: TRBJ2-5; CDR3 DNA: TGCGCCAGCAGCTTGCTACTAGCGGAACAAGAGACCCAGTACTTC; CDR3 protein: CASSLLLAEQETQYF
V gene: TRBV6-5; D gene: TRBD1; clone size: .; J gene: TRBJ1-1; CDR3 DNA: TGTGCCAGCAGTTACTCGGAGACAGGGAGGACTGAAGCTTTCTTT; CDR3 protein: CASSYSETGRTEAFF
V gene: TRBV4-3; D gene: .; clone size: .; J gene: TRBJ2-2; CDR3 DNA: TGCGCCAGCAGCCAAGAGATCCCGGACGGAACCGGGGAGCTGTTTTTT; CDR3 protein: CASSQEIPDGTGELFF
V gene: TRBV7-9; D gene: .; clone size: .; J gene: TRBJ2-5; CDR3 DNA: TGTGCCAGCAGCCCACCGGCAAGGCGGTTGGGGTCCCAGTACTTC; CDR3 protein: CASSPPARRLGSQYF
V gene: TRBV5-1; D gene: .; clone size: .; J gene: TRBJ2-5; CDR3 DNA: TGCGCCAGCAGCTTGGCGGGGGCCGGTCTACAAGAGACCCAGTACTTC; CDR3 protein: CASSLAGAGLQETQYF
V gene: TRBV5-1; D gene: TRBD1; clone size: .; J gene: TRBJ1-1; CDR3 DNA: TGCGCCAGCAGCTTGCAGGGGGCTTGGACTGAAGCTTTCTTT; CDR3 protein: CASSLQGAWTEAFF
V gene: TRBV5-1; D gene: TRBD1; clone size: few; J gene: TRBJ2-1; CDR3 DNA: TGCGCCAGCGGCCTTACCGGGACAGGGGGAGTCAATGAGCAGTTCTTC; CDR3 protein: CASGLTGTGGVNEQFF
V gene: TRBV19; D gene: TRBD1; clone size: .; J gene: TRBJ2-6; CDR3 DNA: TGTGCCAGTAGTTGGACAGGGGGCGGTGGGGCCAACGTCCTGACTTTC; CDR3 protein: CASSWTGGGGANVLTF
V gene: TRBV18; D gene: .; clone size: .; J gene: TRBJ2-3; CDR3 DNA: TGTGCCAGCTCACCTCCTGTAACAGATACGCAGTATTTT; CDR3 protein: CASSPPVTDTQYF
V gene: TRBV11-1; D gene: .; clone size: once; J gene: TRBJ2-5; CDR3 DNA: TGTGCCAGCAGCTTCCGGGGGACCCAGTACTTC; CDR3 protein: CASSFRGTQYF
V gene: TRBV7-9; D gene: TRBD2; clone size: .; J gene: TRBJ2-3; CDR3 DNA: TGTGCCAGCAGCTTAGTTGGCGGGGGGGCCAAAGATACGCAGTATTTT; CDR3 protein: CASSLVGGGAKDTQYF
V gene: TRBV5-6; D gene: .; clone size: few; J gene: TRBJ2-7; CDR3 DNA: TGTGCCAGCAGCTTGATAGGGGCAGACTCCTACGAGCAGTACTTC; CDR3 protein: CASSLIGADSYEQYF
V gene: TRBV5-1; D gene: .; clone size: .; J gene: TRBJ2-5; CDR3 DNA: TGCGCCAGCAGCTTGGCCCCAGGGCAAGAGACCCAGTACTTC; CDR3 protein: CASSLAPGQETQYF
V gene: TRBV7-9; D gene: .; clone size: .; J gene: TRBJ2-1; CDR3 DNA: TGTGCCAGCCGCAGCGCCCACAATGAGCAGTTCTTC; CDR3 protein: CASRSAHNEQFF
V gene: TRBV30; D gene: .; clone size: once; J gene: TRBJ1-6; CDR3 DNA: TGTGCCTGGGGCACAGACTCCTATAATTCACCCCTCCACTTT; CDR3 protein: CAWGTDSYNSPLHF
V gene: TRBV2; D gene: .; clone size: .; J gene: TRBJ2-3; CDR3 DNA: TGTGCCAGCAGACGACAGACAGATACGCAGTATTTT; CDR3 protein: CASRRQTDTQYF
V gene: TRBV27; D gene: .; clone size: .; J gene: TRBJ1-4; CDR3 DNA: TGTGCCAGCAGTTTATTCCGGCGTGATAATGAAAAACTGTTTTTT; CDR3 protein: CASSLFRRDNEKLFF
V gene: TRBV2; D gene: .; clone size: .; J gene: TRBJ1-2; CDR3 DNA: TGTGCCAGCAGTGAATCGCACCGATACCTTAACTATGGCTACACCTTC; CDR3 protein: CASSESHRYLNYGYTF
V gene: TRBV6-5; D gene: .; clone size: .; J gene: TRBJ1-5; CDR3 DNA: TGTGCCAGCAGTATCAACAGGGATCAGCCCCAGCATTTT; CDR3 protein: CASSINRDQPQHF
V gene: TRBV2; D gene: .; clone size: .; J gene: TRBJ1-6; CDR3 DNA: TGTGCCAGCACCTTGGGCCGAAATTCACCCCTCCACTTT; CDR3 protein: CASTLGRNSPLHF
V gene: TRBV4-3; D gene: TRBD2; clone size: .; J gene: TRBJ2-1; CDR3 DNA: TGCGCCAGCAGCCAAGTAAAGTGGAGACTAGCGGCCAATGAGCAGTTCTTC; CDR3 protein: CASSQVKWRLAANEQFF
V gene: TRBV7-9; D gene: .; clone size: .; J gene: TRBJ2-3; CDR3 DNA: TGTGCCAGCAGCTTATGGGCCCCGCCAACAGATACGCAGTATTTT; CDR3 protein: CASSLWAPPTDTQYF
V gene: TRBV19; D gene: .; clone size: .; J gene: TRBJ1-2; CDR3 DNA: TGTGCCAGTAGTGTCGACAGGTTGGGATATGGCTACACCTTC; CDR3 protein: CASSVDRLGYGYTF
V gene: TRBV3-1/TRBV3-2; D gene: TRBD1; clone size: .; J gene: TRBJ2-7; CDR3 DNA: TGTGCCAGCAGCTCGAGACAGGGGTCGTCCTACGAGCAGTACTTC; CDR3 protein: CASSSRQGSSYEQYF
V gene: TRBV28; D gene: .; clone size: once; J gene: TRBJ2-7; CDR3 DNA: TGTGCCAGCAGAGCCCCTTTAGGGGTAGGGCAGTACTTC; CDR3 protein: CASRAPLGVGQYF
V gene: TRBV5-4; D gene: TRBD1; clone size: .; J gene: TRBJ1-5; CDR3 DNA: TGTGCCAGCAGCCGACAGACCGACAGGGATCAGCCCCAGCATTTT; CDR3 protein: CASSRQTDRDQPQHF
V gene: TRBV19; D gene: .; clone size: .; J gene: TRBJ2-2; CDR3 DNA: TGTGCCAGTAGCCCGACCCCCGCCGGGGAGCTGTTTTTT; CDR3 protein: CASSPTPAGELFF
V gene: TRBV7-9; D gene: .; clone size: .; J gene: TRBJ2-5; CDR3 DNA: TGTGCCAGCAGCTTCACCCACGGGGGTGAGACCCAGTACTTC; CDR3 protein: CASSFTHGGETQYF
V gene: TRBV10-3; D gene: TRBD2; clone size: .; J gene: TRBJ2-3; CDR3 DNA: TGTGCCATCAGTGGGGGGCTAGCGGGAGTAGATACGCAGTATTTT; CDR3 protein: CAISGGLAGVDTQYF
V gene: TRBV29-1; D gene: TRBD2; clone size: .; J gene: TRBJ2-7; CDR3 DNA: TGCAGCGTTGGGGGACTAGCGGGGCGGAGGTACGAGCAGTACTTC; CDR3 protein: CSVGGLAGRRYEQYF
V gene: TRBV3-1/TRBV3-2; D gene: .; clone size: .; J gene: TRBJ2-5; CDR3 DNA: TGTGCCAGCAGCACCGTAGGAGAGACCCAGTACTTC; CDR3 protein: CASSTVGETQYF
V gene: TRBV2; D gene: TRBD1; clone size: .; J gene: TRBJ1-2; CDR3 DNA: TGTGCCAGCAGTGTAACAGGGGGCGGCTATGGCTACACCTTC; CDR3 protein: CASSVTGGGYGYTF
V gene: TRBV3-1/TRBV3-2; D gene: .; clone size: .; J gene: TRBJ2-7; CDR3 DNA: TGTGCCAGCAGCCGACGCATGATTTCGGGCGTACTTTACGAGCAGTACTTC; CDR3 protein: CASSRRMISGVLYEQYF
V gene: TRBV7-3; D gene: TRBD2; clone size: .; J gene: TRBJ2-1; CDR3 DNA: TGTGCCAGCAGCGGAACTAGCGGGGGCTCCTACAATGAGCAGTTCTTC; CDR3 protein: CASSGTSGGSYNEQFF
V gene: TRBV19; D gene: .; clone size: .; J gene: TRBJ2-2; CDR3 DNA: TGTGCCAGTAGCAAAACACAGGGTTACACCGGGGAGCTGTTTTTT; CDR3 protein: CASSKTQGYTGELFF
V gene: TRBV9; D gene: .; clone size: .; J gene: TRBJ2-2; CDR3 DNA: TGTGCCAGCAGCGTAGGCCCCCCAGGCACCGGGGAGCTGTTTTTT; CDR3 protein: CASSVGPPGTGELFF
V gene: TRBV30; D gene: .; clone size: .; J gene: TRBJ2-7; CDR3 DNA: TGTGCCTGGAGGGGTGACCCCTCCTACGAGCAGTACTTC; CDR3 protein: CAWRGDPSYEQYF
V gene: TRBV2; D gene: .; clone size: .; J gene: TRBJ2-3; CDR3 DNA: TGTGCCAGCACCAGAGTGAGTGGGAGCTCAGATACGCAGTATTTT; CDR3 protein: CASTRVSGSSDTQYF
V gene: TRBV2; D gene: .; clone size: .; J gene: TRBJ2-5; CDR3 DNA: TGTGCCAGCTGCCTGAGGGGGGAGACCCAGTACTTC; CDR3 protein: CASCLRGETQYF
V gene: TRBV19; D gene: .; clone size: .; J gene: TRBJ1-2; CDR3 DNA: TGTGCCAGTAGTATGAGAAATCGGGAGGGCTACACCTTC; CDR3 protein: CASSMRNREGYTF
V gene: TRBV29-1; D gene: TRBD2; clone size: once; J gene: TRBJ2-3; CDR3 DNA: TGCAGCGGCCTCGGGACTAGCGGAAGCACAGATACGCAGTATTTT; CDR3 protein: CSGLGTSGSTDTQYF